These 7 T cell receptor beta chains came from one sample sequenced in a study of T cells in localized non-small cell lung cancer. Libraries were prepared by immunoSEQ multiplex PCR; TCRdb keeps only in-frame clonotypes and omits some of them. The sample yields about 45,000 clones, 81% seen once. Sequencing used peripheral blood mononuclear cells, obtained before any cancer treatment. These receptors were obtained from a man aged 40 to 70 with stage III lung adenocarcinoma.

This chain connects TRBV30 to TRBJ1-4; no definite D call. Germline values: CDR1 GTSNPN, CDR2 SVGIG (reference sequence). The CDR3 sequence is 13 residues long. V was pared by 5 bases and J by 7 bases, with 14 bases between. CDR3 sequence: CAWSSSLGEKLFF. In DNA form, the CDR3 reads TGTGCCTGGTCCTCCTCCCTGGGTGAAAAACTGTTTTTT.

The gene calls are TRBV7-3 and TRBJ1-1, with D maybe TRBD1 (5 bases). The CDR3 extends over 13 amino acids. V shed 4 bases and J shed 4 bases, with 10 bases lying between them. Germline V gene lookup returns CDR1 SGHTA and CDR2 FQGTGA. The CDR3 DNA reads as TGTGCCAGCAGCTCTTCAGGGACCACTGAAGCTTTCTTT. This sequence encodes CASSSSGTTEAFF. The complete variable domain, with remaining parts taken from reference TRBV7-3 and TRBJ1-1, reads GAGVSQTPSNKVTEKGKYVELRCDPISGHTALYWYRQSLGQGPEFLIYFQGTGAADDSGLPNDRFFAVRPEGSVSTLKIQRTERGDSAVYLCASSSSGTTEAFFGQGTRLTVV.

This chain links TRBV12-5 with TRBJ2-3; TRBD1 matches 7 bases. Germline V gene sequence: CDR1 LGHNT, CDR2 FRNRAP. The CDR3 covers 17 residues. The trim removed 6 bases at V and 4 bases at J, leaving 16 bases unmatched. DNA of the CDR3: TGTGCTAGTGGGTTTCCCCTGACAGGGCGGAAACCAGATACGCAGTATTTT. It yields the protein CASGFPLTGRKPDTQYF.

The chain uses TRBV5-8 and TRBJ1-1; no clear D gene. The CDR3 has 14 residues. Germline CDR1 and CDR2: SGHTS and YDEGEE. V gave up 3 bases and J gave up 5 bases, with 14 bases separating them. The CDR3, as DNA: TGTGCCAGCAGCTCGCGAGGACGAGTTACTGAAGCTTTCTTT. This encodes CASSSRGRVTEAFF.

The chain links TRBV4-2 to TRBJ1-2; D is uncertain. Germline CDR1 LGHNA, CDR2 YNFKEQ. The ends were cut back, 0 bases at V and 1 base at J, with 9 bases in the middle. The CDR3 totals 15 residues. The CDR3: CASSQEAVSNYGYTF. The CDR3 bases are TGTGCCAGCAGCCAAGAAGCAGTTAGTAACTATGGCTACACCTTC.

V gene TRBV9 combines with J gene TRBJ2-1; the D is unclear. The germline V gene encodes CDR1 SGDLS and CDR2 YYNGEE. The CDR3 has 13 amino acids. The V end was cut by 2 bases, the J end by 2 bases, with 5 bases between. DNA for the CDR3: TGTGCCAGCAGCGTCACAACCTACAATGAGCAGTTCTTC. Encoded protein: CASSVTTYNEQFF.

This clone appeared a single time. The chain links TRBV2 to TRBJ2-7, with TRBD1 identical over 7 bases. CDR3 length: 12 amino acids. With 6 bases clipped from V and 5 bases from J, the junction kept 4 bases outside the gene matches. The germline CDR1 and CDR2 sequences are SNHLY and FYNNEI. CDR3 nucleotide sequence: TGTGCCAGCAGGGCTGACAGGGACGAGCAGTACTTC. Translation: CASRADRDEQYF.